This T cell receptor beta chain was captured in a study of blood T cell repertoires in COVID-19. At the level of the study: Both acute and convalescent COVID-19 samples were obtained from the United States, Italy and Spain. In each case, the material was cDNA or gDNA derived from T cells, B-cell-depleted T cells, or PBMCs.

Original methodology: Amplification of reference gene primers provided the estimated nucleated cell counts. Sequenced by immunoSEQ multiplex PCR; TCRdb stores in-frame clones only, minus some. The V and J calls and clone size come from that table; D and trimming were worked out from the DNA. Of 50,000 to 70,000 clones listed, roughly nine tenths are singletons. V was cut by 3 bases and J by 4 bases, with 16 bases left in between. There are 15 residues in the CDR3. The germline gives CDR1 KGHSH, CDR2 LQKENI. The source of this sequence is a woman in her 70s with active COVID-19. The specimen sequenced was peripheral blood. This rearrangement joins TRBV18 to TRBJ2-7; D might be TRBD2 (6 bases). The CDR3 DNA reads TGTGCCAGCTCACCCCAGGCTGGCGGGACTTACGAGCAGTACTTC. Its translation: CASSPQAGGTYEQYF.